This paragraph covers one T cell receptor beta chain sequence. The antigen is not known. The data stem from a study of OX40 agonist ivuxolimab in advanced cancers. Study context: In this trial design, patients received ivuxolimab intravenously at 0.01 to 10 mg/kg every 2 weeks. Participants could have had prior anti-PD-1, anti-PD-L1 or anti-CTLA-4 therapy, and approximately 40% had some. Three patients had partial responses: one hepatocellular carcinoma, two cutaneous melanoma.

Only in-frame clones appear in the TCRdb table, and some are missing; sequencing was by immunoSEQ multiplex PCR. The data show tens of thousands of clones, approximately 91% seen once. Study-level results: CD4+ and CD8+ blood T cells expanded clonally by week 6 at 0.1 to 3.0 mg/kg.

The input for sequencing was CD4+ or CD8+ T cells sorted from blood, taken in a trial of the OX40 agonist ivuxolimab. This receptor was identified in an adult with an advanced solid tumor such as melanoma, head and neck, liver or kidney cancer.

CDR3 loop: CASSLDSNYGYTF. DNA for the CDR3: TGTGCCAGCAGCTTAGACAGTAACTATGGCTACACCTTC. The chain is built from TRBV7-9 and TRBJ1-2; D gene ambiguous. Germline V gives CDR1 SEHNR, CDR2 FQNEAQ (reference sequence). Trimming left V 1 base short and J 1 base short, with 4 bases between. This CDR3 contains 13 residues.